The rows below give T cell receptor beta chains drawn from one sample of a study of blood T cell repertoires in COVID-19. Method: immunoSEQ multiplex PCR; TCRdb's copy keeps in-frame clones and lacks some. The profile covers about 42,000 clones, with 60% to 85% appearing a single time and under 9.5% taken by the ten largest. The sequencing sample was made of peripheral blood. The source of these receptors is a man in his 70s with active or convalescent COVID-19. CDR3s include the opening cysteine and the closing phenylalanine or tryptophan.

>TRBJ2-5|TRBV18
CASSPRRLGTETQYF
>TRBJ2-2|TRBV5-1
CASSSSASTGELFF
>TRBJ2-3|TRBV30
CAWTGIDTQYF
>TRBJ2-7|TRBV5-4
CASRPTGPLSYEQYF
>TRBJ2-1|TRBV9
CASSLAHTNNEQFF
>TRBJ2-1|TRBV6-5
CASSSSPGVSYNEQFF
>TRBJ2-5|TRBV30
CAWRQNSWTSLGTQYF
>TRBJ1-6|TRBV28
CASSRSFNSPLHF
>TRBJ1-1|TRBV5-4
CASSSYGNTEAFF
>TRBJ2-5|TRBV5-1
CASSSPGQWNVLETQYF
>TRBJ1-6|TRBV7-9
CASSFQTGGNSPLHF
>TRBJ1-2|TRBV5-1
CASSPGQGLSPAYGYTF
>TRBJ1-6|TRBV5-4
CASSLGGAWSYSPLHF
>TRBJ1-4|TRBV2
CASSERQGGEKLFF
>TRBJ2-3|TRBV4-2
CASSQETPGRHF
>TRBJ2-4|TRBV28
CASQDWSLAKNIQYF
>TRBJ2-7|TRBV6-6
CASGGAYYEQYF
>TRBJ1-2|TRBV9
CASSASRTGDSRAGNYGYTF
>TRBJ1-1|TRBV5-1
CASSGGQGLAEAFF
>TRBJ2-6|TRBV29-1
CSVEGRGTGVPGANVLTF
>TRBJ2-7|TRBV29-1
CSVRGQGNEQYF
>TRBJ1-1|TRBV13
CASSLITANTEAFF
>TRBJ2-3|TRBV10-3
CASMTSGGEDTQYF
>TRBJ1-1|TRBV29-1
CSVQGVSTEAFF
>TRBJ1-5|TRBV2
CASSRVTGGFQPQHF
>TRBJ2-2|TRBV4-1
CASSQPLRSTGELFF
>TRBJ1-2|TRBV6-4
CASSAQKQGDYGYTF
>TRBJ1-1|TRBV5-4
CASQGTGPTNTEAFF
>TRBJ2-7|TRBV20-1
CSSLLAYEQYF
>TRBJ1-4|TRBV29-1
CSVVKNEKLFF
>TRBJ2-7|TRBV6-1
CASSEAWEGYAEQYF
>TRBJ1-2|TRBV5-1
CASTKGREDYTF
>TRBJ2-2|TRBV28
CASSKYTGANTGELFF
>TRBJ2-2|TRBV9
CASTSGPTTGELFF
>TRBJ2-6|TRBV6-5
CASSYMDSSGANVLTF
>TRBJ2-7|TRBV5-1
CASMLGSGVYEQYF
>TRBJ1-4|TRBV4-2
CASSQGRDGQGEKLFF